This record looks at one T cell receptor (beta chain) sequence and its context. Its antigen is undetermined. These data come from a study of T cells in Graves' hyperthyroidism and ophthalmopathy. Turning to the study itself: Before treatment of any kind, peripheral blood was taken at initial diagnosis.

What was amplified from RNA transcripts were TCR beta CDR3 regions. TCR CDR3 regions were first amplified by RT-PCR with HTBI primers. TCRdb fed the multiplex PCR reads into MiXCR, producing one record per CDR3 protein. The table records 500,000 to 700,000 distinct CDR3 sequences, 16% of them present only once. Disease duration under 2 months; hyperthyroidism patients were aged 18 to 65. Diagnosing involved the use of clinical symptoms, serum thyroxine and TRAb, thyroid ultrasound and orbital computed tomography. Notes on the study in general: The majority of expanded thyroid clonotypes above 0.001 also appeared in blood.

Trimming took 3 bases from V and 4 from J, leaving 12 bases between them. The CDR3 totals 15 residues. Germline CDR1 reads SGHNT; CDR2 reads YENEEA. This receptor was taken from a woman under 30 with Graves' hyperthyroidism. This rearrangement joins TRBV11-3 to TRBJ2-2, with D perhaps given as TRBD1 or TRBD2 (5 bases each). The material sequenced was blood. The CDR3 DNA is TGTGCCAGCAGCTTGTGGGGGTCGTCCACCGGGGAGCTGTTTTTT. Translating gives CASSLWGSSTGELFF.